What follows is one T cell receptor beta chain and its context. Its specific antigen is unknown. Per-base quality was not reported, and no clone a single base away is much larger than it. The data were taken from a study of shared clonotypes between healthy human individuals (dated by TCRdb to 2018 to 2021). Background on the whole study: Two women and a few men aged 18 to 49 years were included in the cohort. For each donor, CD4 naive and CD4 memory were each given three plates, CD8 naive was given two plates, and CD8 memory was given one plate. The study deeply sequenced blood TCR repertoires of several healthy adults to estimate repertoire size and the extent of clonotype sharing between individuals. Between about 0.94 and 8.9 billion PBMCs per donor were obtained by leukapheresis. Libraries were prepared and TCR repertoires were sequenced by different laboratories using diverse techniques, in order to increase sequencing depth and limit assay-specific biases. Findings and caveats that apply to the study as a whole: Naive subsets generally had larger estimated clonotype richness than memory subsets did. Only blood was sampled, and tissue TCR repertoires likely differ from those in blood. Compared with non-shared clonotypes, clonotypes shared by all four sorted-subset donors had higher generation probabilities. Because the study included a small number of donors, the genetic and exposure-history diversity represented was limited. Approximately 5% of naive CD4, 3.5% of naive CD8, 2.3% of memory CD4, and around 0.42% of memory CD8 clonotypes were shared across several donors. Pairwise subsampling led to the expectation that sequencing depth would affect the degree of clonotype sharing among donors. Even with the large sequencing depth, rarefaction of the sorted-subset datasets indicated that sequencing was incomplete.

Healthy HIV-negative adults with no recently reported acute infections or vaccinations were included as donors. All donors were Caucasian adults living in Nashville, Tennessee, USA. CD4+ T cells were enriched by magnetic negative selection; naive cells were then positively selected on CD45RA, and the negative fraction formed the memory subset. After blood collection by leukapheresis, PBMCs were isolated using Ficoll-Histopaque density gradient centrifugation and then cryopreserved in the vapor phase of liquid nitrogen. Analytical flow cytometry was used to check the purity and quantity of each magnetically sorted T cell population. From each sorted fraction, genomic DNA was isolated and quantified by UV absorbance on a Nanodrop 2000c. TCR CDR3 regions were amplified from genomic DNA by multiplex PCR using the deep immunoSEQ assay. Genomic DNA extracted from each cell subset was distributed evenly over all wells of several immunoSEQ 96-well plates, and each plate served as one replicate. For sorted subsets, each replicate PCR was loaded with roughly 0.2 ug genomic DNA, equivalent to 30,000 or so T cell genomes. The purified libraries were quantified using a Qubit 3.0 fluorometer, sized with a Bioanalyzer 2100, and then quantified again using the KAPA Library Quantification kit. Every immunoSEQ 96-well plate was sequenced on a separate single-read 150-cycle Illumina NextSeq 550 flow cell. In the paper's pipeline: Because the immunoSEQ output included only junctional sequences and no quality scores, the filtering could not be the same as the filtering used for full-length reads. Sequences were annotated with PyIR, a Python wrapper for IgBLAST v1.9, and V/J genes and CDR3 were assigned using IMGT germline references. Any read was removed if the V/J assignment was weak (E-value above 1e-6), the CDR3 was missing, or the read contained stop codons, out-of-frame junctions, or ambiguous translated residues. V3J clonotypes were defined as sequences sharing the same inferred V gene, J gene, and CDR3 amino acid sequence. To compute the percentage overlap between repertoires, the number of shared unique clonotypes was divided by the size of the smaller repertoire. Three approaches were used to assess repertoire richness: RTK rarefaction, the Chao1 estimator, and Recon v2.1 estimates of unobserved clonotypes. Generation probabilities for all TCRbeta clonotypes obtained by the gDNA method from a few donors were computed using OLGA. TCRdb carries this immuneACCESS record with in-frame sequences only. Its versions omit some clonotypes, under half of them owing to an unresolved V gene in the studies checked, with the rest unexplained. From that table come the V and J calls and clone size; the DNA was used to work out D and trimming. This sample holds about 1.4 million clones; 96% were observed only once. Together, the top ten hold about 1% of the sample.

The germline V gene encodes CDR1 GTSNPN and CDR2 SVGIG (reference sequence). The junction carries 17 bases between V and J, which are trimmed by 2 bases and 0 bases respectively. The CDR3 numbers 17 residues from cysteine through phenylalanine. The kept DNA is CDR3 alone, 51 bases in frame from the first base. The sequence derives from a young man in good health. Source material: naive CD4+ T cells sorted from blood. The meaning of the sample's cell subset or site label: CD45RA+ positively selected. The sequence links TRBV30 to TRBJ2-1, with a weak D call of TRBD2 (6 bases match). The bases read TGTGCCTGGAGTTTATTCGGGGGTCCTTACTCCTACAATGAGCAGTTCTTC. Its translation reads: CAWSLFGGPYSYNEQFF. The CDR3 plus the reference TRBV30 and TRBJ2-1 genes for the other parts give the full variable domain: SQTIHQWPATLVQPVGSPLSLECTVEGTSNPNLYWYRQAAGRGLQLLFYSVGIGQISSEVPQNLSASRPQDRQFILSSKKLLLSDSGFYLCAWSLFGGPYSYNEQFFGPGTRLTVL.